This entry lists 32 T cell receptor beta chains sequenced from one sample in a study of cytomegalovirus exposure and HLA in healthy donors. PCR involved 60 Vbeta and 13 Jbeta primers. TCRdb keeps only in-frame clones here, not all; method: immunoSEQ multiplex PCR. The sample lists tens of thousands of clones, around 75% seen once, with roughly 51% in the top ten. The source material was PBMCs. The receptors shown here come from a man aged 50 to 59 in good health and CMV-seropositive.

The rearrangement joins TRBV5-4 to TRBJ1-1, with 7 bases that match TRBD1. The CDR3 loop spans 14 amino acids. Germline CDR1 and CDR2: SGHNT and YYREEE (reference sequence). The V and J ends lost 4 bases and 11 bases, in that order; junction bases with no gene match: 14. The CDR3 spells CASSLGTVGLEAFF. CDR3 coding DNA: TGTGCCAGCAGCCTTGGGACAGTGGGCCTTGAGGCTTTCTTT.

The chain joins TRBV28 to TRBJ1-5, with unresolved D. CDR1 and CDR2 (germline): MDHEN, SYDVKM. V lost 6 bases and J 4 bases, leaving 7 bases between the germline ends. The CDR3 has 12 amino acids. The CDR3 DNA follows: TGTGCCAGCAGCATAGAGAATCAGCCCCAGCATTTT. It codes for CASSIENQPQHF. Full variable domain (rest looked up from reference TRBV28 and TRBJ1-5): DVKVTQSSRYLVKRTGEKVFLECVQDMDHENMFWYRQDPGLGLRLIYFSYDVKMKEKGDIPEGYSVSREKKERFSLILESASTNQTSMYLCASSIENQPQHFGDGTRLSIL.

CDR3 amino acids: CASSSGLASTDTQYF. The CDR3 DNA sequence: TGTGCCAGCAGCTCTGGACTTGCTAGCACAGATACGCAGTATTTT. This sequence joins TRBV9 and TRBJ2-3; D might be TRBD2 (5 bases). Trimming stripped 4 bases from V and 0 bases from J, with 12 bases between. CDR1 and CDR2 (germline): SGDLS, YYNGEE. The CDR3 has 15 amino acids.

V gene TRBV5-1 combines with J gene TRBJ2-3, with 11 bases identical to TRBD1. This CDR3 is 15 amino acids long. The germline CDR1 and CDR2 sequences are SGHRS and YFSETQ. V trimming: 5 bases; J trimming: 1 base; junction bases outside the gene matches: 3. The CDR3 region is CASSQDRGRTDTQYF. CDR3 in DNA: TGCGCCAGCAGTCAGGACAGGGGGCGCACAGATACGCAGTATTTT.

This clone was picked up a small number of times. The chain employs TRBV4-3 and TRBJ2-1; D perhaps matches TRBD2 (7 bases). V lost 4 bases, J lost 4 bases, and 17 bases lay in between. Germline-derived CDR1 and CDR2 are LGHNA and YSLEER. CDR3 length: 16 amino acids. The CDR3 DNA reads TGCGCCAGCAGCCGGGGGTCGGGGGGCCTGTACAATGAGCAGTTCTTC. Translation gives CASSRGSGGLYNEQFF.

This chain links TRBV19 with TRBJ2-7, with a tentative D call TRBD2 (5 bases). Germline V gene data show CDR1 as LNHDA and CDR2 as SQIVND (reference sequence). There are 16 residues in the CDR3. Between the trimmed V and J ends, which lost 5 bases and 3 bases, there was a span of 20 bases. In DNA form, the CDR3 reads TGTGCCAGTAGTTCTCAAGGACTGGCTAGTGTCTACGAGCAGTACTTC. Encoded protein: CASSSQGLASVYEQYF.

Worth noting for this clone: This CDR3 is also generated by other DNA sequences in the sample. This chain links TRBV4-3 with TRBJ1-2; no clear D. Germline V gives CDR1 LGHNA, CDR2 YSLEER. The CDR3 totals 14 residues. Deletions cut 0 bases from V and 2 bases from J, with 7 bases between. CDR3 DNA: TGCGCCAGCAGCCAAGATAGAGGGAACTATGGCTACACCTTC. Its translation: CASSQDRGNYGYTF.

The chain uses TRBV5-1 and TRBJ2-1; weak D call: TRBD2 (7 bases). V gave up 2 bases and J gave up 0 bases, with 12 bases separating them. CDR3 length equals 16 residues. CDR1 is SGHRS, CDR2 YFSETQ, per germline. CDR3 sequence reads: CASSLQGGSSYNEQFF. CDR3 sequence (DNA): TGCGCCAGCAGCTTACAGGGAGGGAGCTCCTACAATGAGCAGTTCTTC.

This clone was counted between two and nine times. The CDR3 region has the DNA TGTGCCAGCAGCTTTTTCGAGGGGGTAATCGAGCAGTTCTTC. Encoded protein: CASSFFEGVIEQFF. This chain uses TRBV7-8 with TRBJ2-1; D may be TRBD1 (6 bases). The V gene lost 3 bases and the J gene lost 10 bases, with 16 bases spanning the gap. The CDR3 consists of 14 residues. CDR1 is SGHVS, CDR2 FQNEAQ, per germline.

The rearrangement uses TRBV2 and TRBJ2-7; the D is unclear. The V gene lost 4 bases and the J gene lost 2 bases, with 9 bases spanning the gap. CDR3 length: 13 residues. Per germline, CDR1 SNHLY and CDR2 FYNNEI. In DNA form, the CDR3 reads TGTGCCAGCAGTGGTGAAGCTACCTACGAGCAGTACTTC. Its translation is CASSGEATYEQYF.

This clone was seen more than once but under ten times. The CDR3 region has the DNA TGCAGTGCTAGAGATGGAGCTGAAGCTTTCTTT. Translation: CSARDGAEAFF. The V and J genes are TRBV20-1 and TRBJ1-1; the D is unclear. Trimming took 0 bases from V and 6 from J, leaving 5 bases between them. CDR1 is DFQATT, CDR2 SNEGSKA, per germline (reference sequence). The CDR3 totals 11 residues.

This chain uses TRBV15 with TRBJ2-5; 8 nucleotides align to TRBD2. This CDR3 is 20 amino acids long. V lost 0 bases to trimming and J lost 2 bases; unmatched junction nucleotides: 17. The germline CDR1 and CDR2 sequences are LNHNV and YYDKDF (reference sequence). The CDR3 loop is CATSRDLWGSGAVRQETQYF. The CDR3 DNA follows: TGTGCCACCAGCAGAGATCTGTGGGGTAGCGGGGCGGTACGGCAAGAGACCCAGTACTTC.

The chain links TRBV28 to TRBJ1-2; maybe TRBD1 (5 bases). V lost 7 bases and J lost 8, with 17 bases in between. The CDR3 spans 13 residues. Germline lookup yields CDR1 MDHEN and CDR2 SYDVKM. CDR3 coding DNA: TGTGCCAGCACCTGGGGGGGTGCGGGAGGCTACACCTTC. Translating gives CASTWGGAGGYTF.

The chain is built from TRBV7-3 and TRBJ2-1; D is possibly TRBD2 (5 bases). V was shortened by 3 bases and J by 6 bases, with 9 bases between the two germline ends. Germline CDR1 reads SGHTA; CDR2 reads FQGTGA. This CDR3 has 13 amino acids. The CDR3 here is CASSLNRGNEQFF. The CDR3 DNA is TGTGCCAGCAGCTTGAACCGGGGCAATGAGCAGTTCTTC.

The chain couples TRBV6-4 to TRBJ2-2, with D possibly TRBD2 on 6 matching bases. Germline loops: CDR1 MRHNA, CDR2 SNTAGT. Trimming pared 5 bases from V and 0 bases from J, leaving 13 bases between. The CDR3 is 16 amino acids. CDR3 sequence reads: CASSQSSVTNTGELFF. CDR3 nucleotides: TGTGCCAGCAGTCAGTCTAGCGTTACGAACACCGGGGAGCTGTTTTTT.

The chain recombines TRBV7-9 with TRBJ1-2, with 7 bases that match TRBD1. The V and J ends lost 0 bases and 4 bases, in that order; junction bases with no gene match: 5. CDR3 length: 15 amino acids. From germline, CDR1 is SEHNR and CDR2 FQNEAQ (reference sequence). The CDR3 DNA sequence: TGTGCCAGCAGCTTAGCGCGGGACAGAAGCTATGGCTACACCTTC. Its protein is CASSLARDRSYGYTF.

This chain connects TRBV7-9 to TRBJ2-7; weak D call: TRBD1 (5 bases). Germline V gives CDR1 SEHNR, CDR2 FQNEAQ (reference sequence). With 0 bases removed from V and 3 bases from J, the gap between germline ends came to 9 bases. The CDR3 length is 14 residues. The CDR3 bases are TGTGCCAGCAGCTTAGCAGGGGCAGGCTACGAGCAGTACTTC. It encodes CASSLAGAGYEQYF.

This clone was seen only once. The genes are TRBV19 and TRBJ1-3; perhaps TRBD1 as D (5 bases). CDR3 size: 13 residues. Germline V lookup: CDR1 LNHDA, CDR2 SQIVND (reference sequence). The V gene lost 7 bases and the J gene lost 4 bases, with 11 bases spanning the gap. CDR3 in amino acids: CASNGRAGNTIYF. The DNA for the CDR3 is TGTGCCAGTAATGGCAGGGCCGGAAACACCATATATTTT.

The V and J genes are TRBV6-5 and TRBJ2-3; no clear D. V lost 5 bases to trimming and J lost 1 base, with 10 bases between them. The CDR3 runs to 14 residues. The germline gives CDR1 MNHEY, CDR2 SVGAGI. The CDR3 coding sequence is TGTGCCAGCAGTCCCACCCGGGGCACAGATACGCAGTATTTT. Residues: CASSPTRGTDTQYF.

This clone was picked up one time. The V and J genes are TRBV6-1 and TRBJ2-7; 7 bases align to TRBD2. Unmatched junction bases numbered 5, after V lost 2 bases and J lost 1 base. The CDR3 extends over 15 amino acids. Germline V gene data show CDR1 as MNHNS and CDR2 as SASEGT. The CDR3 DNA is TGTGCCAGCAGTGAACTGCGGGGGACGTCCTACGAGCAGTACTTC. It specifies CASSELRGTSYEQYF.

DNA for the CDR3: TGTGCCAGCAGCTTAGGCGACAGGGGTTACGAGCAGTACTTC. Translation: CASSLGDRGYEQYF. This chain joins TRBV7-9 and TRBJ2-7; 8 bases match TRBD1. The germline V gene has CDR1 SEHNR and CDR2 FQNEAQ (reference sequence). The CDR3 length is 14 residues. Trimming at V came to 1 base and at J to 4 bases, leaving 3 bases not matched to a gene.

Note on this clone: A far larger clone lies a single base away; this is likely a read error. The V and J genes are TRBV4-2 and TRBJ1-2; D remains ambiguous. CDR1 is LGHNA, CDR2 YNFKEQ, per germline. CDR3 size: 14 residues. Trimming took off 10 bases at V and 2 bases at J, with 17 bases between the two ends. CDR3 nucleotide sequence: TGTGCCACCGTACACGCTAGGAGGAACTATGGCTACACCTTC. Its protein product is CATVHARRNYGYTF.

The CDR3: CASSGASSGNTIYF. In DNA form, the CDR3 reads TGCGCCAGCTCAGGGGCCAGCTCTGGAAACACCATATATTTT. This rearrangement joins TRBV5-1 to TRBJ1-3, with D possibly TRBD1 on 6 matching bases. Trimming took 7 bases from V and 0 from J, leaving 11 bases between them. Germline lookup yields CDR1 SGHRS and CDR2 YFSETQ. This CDR3 has 14 residues.

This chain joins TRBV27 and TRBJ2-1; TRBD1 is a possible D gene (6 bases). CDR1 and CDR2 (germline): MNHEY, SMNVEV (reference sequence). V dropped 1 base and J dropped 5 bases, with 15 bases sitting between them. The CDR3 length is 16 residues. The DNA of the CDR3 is TGTGCCAGCAGTTTATTTGACAGGATTTCCCACAATGAGCAGTTCTTC. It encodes CASSLFDRISHNEQFF.

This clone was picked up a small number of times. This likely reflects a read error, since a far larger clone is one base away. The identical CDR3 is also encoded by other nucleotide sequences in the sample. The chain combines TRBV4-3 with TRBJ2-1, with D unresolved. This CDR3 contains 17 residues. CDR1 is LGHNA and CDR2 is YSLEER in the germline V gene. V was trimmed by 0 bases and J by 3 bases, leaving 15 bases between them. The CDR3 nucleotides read TGCGCCAGCAGCCAAGATATCATCGTACTCATCTACAATGAGCAGTTCTTC. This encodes CASSQDIIVLIYNEQFF.

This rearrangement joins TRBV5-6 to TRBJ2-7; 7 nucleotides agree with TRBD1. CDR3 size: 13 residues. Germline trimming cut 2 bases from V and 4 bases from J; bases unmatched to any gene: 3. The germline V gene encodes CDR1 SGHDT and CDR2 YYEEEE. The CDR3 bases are TGTGCCAGCAGCTTAACGGACAGGTACGAGCAGTACTTC. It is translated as CASSLTDRYEQYF.

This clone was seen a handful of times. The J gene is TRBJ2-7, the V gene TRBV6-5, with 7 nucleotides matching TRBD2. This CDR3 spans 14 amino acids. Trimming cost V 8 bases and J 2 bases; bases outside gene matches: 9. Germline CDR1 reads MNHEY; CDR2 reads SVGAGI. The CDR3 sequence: CASSGAGLTYEQYF. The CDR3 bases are TGTGCCAGCTCTGGAGCGGGGCTTACCTACGAGCAGTACTTC.

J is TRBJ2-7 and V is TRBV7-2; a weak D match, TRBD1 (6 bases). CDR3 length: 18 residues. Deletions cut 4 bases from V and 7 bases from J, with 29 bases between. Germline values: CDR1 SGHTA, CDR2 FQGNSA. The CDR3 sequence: CASSSRPPEGHLRWEQYF. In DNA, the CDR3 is TGTGCCAGCAGCTCTCGTCCCCCAGAGGGACACCTAAGGTGGGAGCAGTACTTC.

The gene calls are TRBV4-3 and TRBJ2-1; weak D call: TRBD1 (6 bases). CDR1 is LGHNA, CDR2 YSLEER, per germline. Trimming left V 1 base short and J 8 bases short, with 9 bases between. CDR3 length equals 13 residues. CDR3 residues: CASSQVQGYEQFF. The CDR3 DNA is TGCGCCAGCAGCCAAGTACAGGGCTATGAGCAGTTCTTC.

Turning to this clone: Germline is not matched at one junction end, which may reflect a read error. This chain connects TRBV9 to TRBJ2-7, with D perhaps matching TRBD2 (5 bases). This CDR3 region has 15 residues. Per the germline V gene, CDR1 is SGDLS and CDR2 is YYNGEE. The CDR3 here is CGSSSQRPSSSEQYF. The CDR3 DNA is TGTGGCAGCAGCTCCCAGCGGCCCAGCTCCTCCGAGCAGTACTTC.

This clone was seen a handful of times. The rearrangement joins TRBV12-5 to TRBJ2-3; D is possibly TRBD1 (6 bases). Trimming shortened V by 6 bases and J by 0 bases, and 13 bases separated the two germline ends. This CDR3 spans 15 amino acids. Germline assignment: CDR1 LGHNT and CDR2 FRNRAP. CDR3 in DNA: TGTGCTAGTGGCCTCGGACAGCGAAGCACAGATACGCAGTATTTT. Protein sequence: CASGLGQRSTDTQYF.

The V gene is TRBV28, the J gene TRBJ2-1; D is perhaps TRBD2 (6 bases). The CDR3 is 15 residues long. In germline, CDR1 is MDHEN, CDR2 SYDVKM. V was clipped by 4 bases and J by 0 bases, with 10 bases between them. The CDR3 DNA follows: TGTGCCAGCAGTTGGGACTCGAGCTCCTACAATGAGCAGTTCTTC. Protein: CASSWDSSSYNEQFF.